This TCR beta chain was identified during a study of blood T cell repertoires in COVID-19. Overall study context: Specimens from acute and convalescent COVID-19 originated in the United States, Italy and Spain. The analysed material was cDNA or gDNA that came from T cells, B-cell-depleted T cells, or PBMCs.

The germline CDR1 and CDR2 sequences are MRHNA and SNTAGT. This CDR3 has 15 residues. V was pared by 6 bases and J by 3 bases, with 14 bases between. How the authors handled the data: Quantification of nucleated cells was approximated via reference gene primer amplification. Profiled with immunoSEQ multiplex PCR; TCRdb holds only in-frame clones, not every one. V and J calls and clone size are given by that table; D and trimming were obtained from the DNA. Counted here are roughly 63,000 clones, 80% to 90% occurring once; the ten biggest clones make up approximately 1.3%. The sequence was obtained from a man aged 55 to 70 with acute or convalescent COVID-19. The sequenced sample was peripheral blood. The chain recombines TRBV6-4 with TRBJ1-4, with D possibly being TRBD1 (6 bases). The CDR3 nucleotides read TGTGCCAGCAGCCCAGGGGAGACCGCTAATGAAAAACTGTTTTTT. As protein: CASSPGETANEKLFF.